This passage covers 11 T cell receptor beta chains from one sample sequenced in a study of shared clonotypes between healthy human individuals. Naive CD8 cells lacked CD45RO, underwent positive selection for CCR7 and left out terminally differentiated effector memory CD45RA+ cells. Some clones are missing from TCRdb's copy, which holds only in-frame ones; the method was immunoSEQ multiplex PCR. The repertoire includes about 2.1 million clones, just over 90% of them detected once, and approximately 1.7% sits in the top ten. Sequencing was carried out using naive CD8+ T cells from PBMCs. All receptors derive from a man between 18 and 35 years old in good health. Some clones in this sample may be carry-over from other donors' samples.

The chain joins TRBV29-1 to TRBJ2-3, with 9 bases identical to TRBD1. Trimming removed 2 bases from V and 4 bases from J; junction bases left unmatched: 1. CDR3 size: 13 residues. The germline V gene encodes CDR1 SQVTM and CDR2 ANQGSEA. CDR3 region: CSVERTGADTQYF. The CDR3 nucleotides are TGCAGCGTTGAACGGACAGGGGCAGATACGCAGTATTTT.

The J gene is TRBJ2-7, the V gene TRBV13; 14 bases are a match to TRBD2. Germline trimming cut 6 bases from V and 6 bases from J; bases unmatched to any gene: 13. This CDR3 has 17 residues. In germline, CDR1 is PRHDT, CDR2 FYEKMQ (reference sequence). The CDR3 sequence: CASSNTGTSGSLGEQYF. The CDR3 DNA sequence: TGTGCCAGCAGTAACACCGGGACTAGCGGGAGTTTAGGCGAGCAGTACTTC.

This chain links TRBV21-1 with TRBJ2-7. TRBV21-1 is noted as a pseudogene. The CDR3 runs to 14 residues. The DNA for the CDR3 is TGTGCCGTCCGCCGAGAACCCTCGGGCAACGAGCAGTACTTC. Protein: CAVRREPSGNEQYF.

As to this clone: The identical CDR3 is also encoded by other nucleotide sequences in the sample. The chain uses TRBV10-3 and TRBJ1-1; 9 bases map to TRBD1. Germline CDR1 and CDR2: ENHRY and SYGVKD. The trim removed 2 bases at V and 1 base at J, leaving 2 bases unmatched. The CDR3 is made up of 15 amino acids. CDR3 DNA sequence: TGTGCCATCAGTGAGACAGGGGGCAGGAACACTGAAGCTTTCTTT. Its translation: CAISETGGRNTEAFF.

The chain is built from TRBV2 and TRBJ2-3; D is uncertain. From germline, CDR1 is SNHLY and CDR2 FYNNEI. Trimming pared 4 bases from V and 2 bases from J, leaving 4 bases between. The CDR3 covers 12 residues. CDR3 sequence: CASSASTDTQYF. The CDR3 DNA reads TGTGCCAGCAGTGCATCCACAGATACGCAGTATTTT. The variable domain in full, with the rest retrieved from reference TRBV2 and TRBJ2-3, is EPEVTQTPSHQVTQMGQEVILRCVPISNHLYFYWYRQILGQKVEFLVSFYNNEISEKSEIFDDQFSVERPDGSNFTLKIRSTKLEDSAMYFCASSASTDTQYFGPGTRLTVL.

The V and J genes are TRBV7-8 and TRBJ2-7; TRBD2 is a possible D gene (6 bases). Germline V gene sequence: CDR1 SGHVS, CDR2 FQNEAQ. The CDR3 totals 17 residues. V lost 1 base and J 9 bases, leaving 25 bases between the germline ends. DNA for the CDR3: TGTGCCAGCAGCTTAGAAGTAGGGCTTACGGGGGTAATGGGGCAGTACTTC. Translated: CASSLEVGLTGVMGQYF. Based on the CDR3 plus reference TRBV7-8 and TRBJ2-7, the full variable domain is GAGVSQSPRYKVAKRGQDVALRCDPISGHVSLFWYQQALGQGPEFLTYFQNEAQLDKSGLPSDRFFAERPEGSVSTLKIQRTQQEDSAVYLCASSLEVGLTGVMGQYFGPGTRLTVT.

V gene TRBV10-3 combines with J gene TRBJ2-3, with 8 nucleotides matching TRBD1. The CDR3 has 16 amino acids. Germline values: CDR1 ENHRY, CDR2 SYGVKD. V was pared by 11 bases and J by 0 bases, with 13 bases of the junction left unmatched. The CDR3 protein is CASRDTRDRSTDTQYF. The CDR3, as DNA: TGTGCCTCAAGAGATACCCGGGACAGGAGCACAGATACGCAGTATTTT.

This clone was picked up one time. The CDR3 region is CAWSVLAGGIHEQFF. The CDR3 region has the DNA TGTGCCTGGAGTGTACTAGCGGGAGGTATCCATGAGCAGTTCTTC. This sequence joins TRBV30 and TRBJ2-1; 12 bases agree with TRBD2. Germline CDR1 is GTSNPN and CDR2 is SVGIG (reference sequence). The CDR3 is 15 amino acids. V lost 0 bases to trimming and J lost 8 bases; unmatched junction nucleotides: 5.

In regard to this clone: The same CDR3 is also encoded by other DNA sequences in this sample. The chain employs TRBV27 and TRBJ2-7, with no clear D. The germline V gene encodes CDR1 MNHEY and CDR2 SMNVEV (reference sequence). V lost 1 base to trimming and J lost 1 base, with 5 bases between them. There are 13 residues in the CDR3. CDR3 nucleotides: TGTGCCAGCAGTTTATACGGTTCCTACGAGCAGTACTTC. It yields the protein CASSLYGSYEQYF.

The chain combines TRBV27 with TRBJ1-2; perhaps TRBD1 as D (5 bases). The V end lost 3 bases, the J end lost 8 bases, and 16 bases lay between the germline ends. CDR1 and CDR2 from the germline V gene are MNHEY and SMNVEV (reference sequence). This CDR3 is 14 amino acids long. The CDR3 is CASSFVGAAEGYTF. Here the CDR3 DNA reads TGTGCCAGCAGTTTCGTAGGGGCCGCAGAAGGCTACACCTTC.

CDR3 protein: CATSSTDRGNSPLHF. The CDR3 DNA sequence: TGTGCCACCAGCAGCACAGACAGGGGTAATTCACCCCTCCACTTT. The rearrangement uses TRBV15 and TRBJ1-6, with 8 bases matching TRBD1. The CDR3 has 15 residues. CDR1 is LNHNV and CDR2 is YYDKDF in the germline V gene (reference sequence). The junction had 4 bases not matched to a gene; V was cut back by 3 bases and J by 6 bases.